The 11 T cell receptor beta chains presented below share a single source sample, sequenced in a study of blood T cell repertoires in COVID-19 (dated by TCRdb to 2019 to 2021). The receptor library was made with the immunoSEQ multiplex PCR assay. TCRdb limited this immuneACCESS table to in-frame rearrangements with V and J called. A share of clones is missing; checked studies link under half to unresolved V genes, and the rest is unexplained. The sample data list fewer than 200,000 clones, and 85% to 90% of these were observed just once. The ten biggest clones cover around 12% of the sample. Sample: peripheral blood. These receptor sequences come from a woman aged 70-85 years with COVID-19, enrolled during active disease.

The chain links TRBV3-1 (or the pseudogene TRBV3-2) to TRBJ1-1; D unclear. This CDR3 comprises 14 residues. In germline, CDR1 is LGHDT, CDR2 YNNKEL (reference sequence). V was clipped by 0 bases and J by 1 base, with 6 bases between them. CDR3 nucleotides: TGTGCCAGCAGCCAAGAACTTCGGAACACTGAAGCTTTCTTT. Residues: CASSQELRNTEAFF.

In nucleotides, the CDR3 is TGCAGCTACAGGGAAGGCACTGAAGCTTTCTTT. As protein: CSYREGTEAFF. The V and J genes are TRBV29-1 and TRBJ1-1, with D possibly TRBD1 on 6 matching bases. The V gene's germline CDR1 is SQVTM and CDR2 ANQGSEA. This CDR3 spans 11 amino acids. V shed 8 bases and J shed 4 bases, with 11 bases lying between them.

V and J are TRBV29-1 and TRBJ2-5, with TRBD2 identical over 14 bases. With 7 bases clipped from V and 5 bases from J, the junction kept 12 bases outside the gene matches. CDR3 size: 16 residues. Germline values: CDR1 SQVTM, CDR2 ANQGSEA. The CDR3 DNA is TGCAGCGCGCCTGGACTAGCGGGAGGATCGTTGGAGACCCAGTACTTC. It specifies CSAPGLAGGSLETQYF. Full variable domain (missing parts from reference TRBV29-1 and TRBJ2-5): SAVISQKPSRDICQRGTSLTIQCQVDSQVTMMFWYRQQPGQSLTLIATANQGSEATYESGFVIDKFPISRPNLTFSTLTVSNMSPEDSSIYLCSAPGLAGGSLETQYFGPGTRLLVL.

V gene TRBV7-9 combines with J gene TRBJ1-1; the D is unclear. Trimming took 2 bases from V and 5 from J, leaving 9 bases between them. The length of the CDR3 is 13 residues. CDR1 and CDR2 (germline): SEHNR, FQNEAQ (reference sequence). The CDR3 region is CASSLPGMTEAFF. For the CDR3, the DNA is TGTGCCAGCAGCTTACCAGGTATGACTGAAGCTTTCTTT.

This clone turned up a few times. The chain has TRBV5-6 and TRBJ2-7; the D is unclear. Trimming removed 4 bases from V and 5 bases from J, with 13 bases in between. CDR3 length equals 13 residues. Germline V lookup: CDR1 SGHDT, CDR2 YYEEEE. CDR3: CASSQIGMDEQYF. As DNA, the CDR3 is TGTGCCAGCAGCCAGATTGGTATGGACGAGCAGTACTTC.

The rearrangement uses TRBV6-4 and TRBJ1-1, with D maybe TRBD1 (5 bases). The CDR3 extends over 11 amino acids. CDR1 is MRHNA and CDR2 is SNTAGT in the germline V gene. Between the trimmed V and J ends, which lost 6 bases and 5 bases, there was a span of 7 bases. The CDR3 protein is CASSRVTEAFF. The CDR3 DNA is TGTGCCAGCAGCAGGGTAACTGAAGCTTTCTTT.

This clone came up a few times. The CDR3 sequence: CASSLVQGWNSPLHF. Written as DNA, the CDR3 is TGTGCCAGCAGTTTGGTGCAGGGTTGGAATTCACCCCTCCACTTT. V and J are TRBV28 and TRBJ1-6; tentatively, D is TRBD1 (5 bases). Germline V gene sequence: CDR1 MDHEN, CDR2 SYDVKM. The ends were cut back, 3 bases at V and 7 bases at J, with 13 bases in the middle. This CDR3 has 15 residues. Full variable domain (missing parts from reference TRBV28 and TRBJ1-6): DVKVTQSSRYLVKRTGEKVFLECVQDMDHENMFWYRQDPGLGLRLIYFSYDVKMKEKGDIPEGYSVSREKKERFSLILESASTNQTSMYLCASSLVQGWNSPLHFGNGTRLTVT.

This rearrangement joins TRBV3-1 (or the pseudogene TRBV3-2) to TRBJ2-4, with 8 bases that match TRBD2. Looked up from germline, CDR1 is LGHDT and CDR2 is YNNKEL (reference sequence). J gave up 0 bases and V 0 bases, and 7 bases lay outside the gene matches. This CDR3 has 18 residues. CDR3: CASSQDSGAAVAKNIQYF. CDR3 nucleotide sequence: TGTGCCAGCAGCCAAGATAGCGGGGCGGCAGTAGCCAAAAACATTCAGTACTTC.

The V call is TRBV28, the J call TRBJ1-2; D gene ambiguous. Deletions cut 6 bases from V and 5 bases from J, with 16 bases between. Germline values: CDR1 MDHEN, CDR2 SYDVKM. The CDR3 covers 14 residues. The CDR3 region is CASSPLPTPYGYTF. CDR3 DNA sequence: TGTGCCAGCAGCCCACTTCCAACTCCTTATGGCTACACCTTC.

In DNA form, the CDR3 reads TGTGCCAGTAAAGCGGGAGTGGGGGTTGTTGACATTCAGTACTTC. This gives the protein CASKAGVGVVDIQYF. The chain uses TRBV19 and TRBJ2-4, with 8 bases aligning to TRBD2. Germline V gives CDR1 LNHDA, CDR2 SQIVND (reference sequence). J was trimmed by 8 bases and V by 7 bases; bases with no gene match: 13. CDR3 size: 15 residues.

The rearrangement links TRBV15 to TRBJ1-2; maybe TRBD1 (6 bases). The germline CDR1 and CDR2 sequences are LNHNV and YYDKDF (reference sequence). CDR3 length: 21 amino acids. V dropped 2 bases and J dropped 2 bases, with 30 bases sitting between them. The CDR3 nucleotides read TGTGCCACCAGCAGAACTACGAATCTAGGACAGCGAATTCATATAAACTATGGCTACACCTTC. Translated, it gives CATSRTTNLGQRIHINYGYTF.